This TCR beta chain was obtained from a study of vaccination and CD4 T cells after COVID-19. The Oncomine TCR Beta short-read assay was applied to DNA of cultured CD4+ T cells. TCRdb re-derived calls from the PCR reads in MiXCR, one entry per CDR3 protein. The sample holds tens of thousands of distinct CDR3 sequences; less than 65% are singletons and the top ten take less than 15%. This CDR3 is 17 amino acids long. Trimming removed 4 bases at V and 7 bases at J, with 21 bases between. The germline V gene encodes CDR1 KGHDR and CDR2 SFDVKD. The treatment denotes: roughly 10-day PBMC culture with coronavirus spike peptide pools or control peptides (ViraFEST assay). With respect to this clonotype: Its antigen is unidentified.

The specimen was CD4+ T cells from blood, cultured in vitro, collected after SARS-CoV-2 vaccination. This rearrangement joins TRBV24-1 to TRBJ2-2; the D gene is possibly TRBD1 (6 bases). The receptor's source is a human donor who received a COVID-19 vaccine. CDR3: CATSDLGQPPFDGELFF. CDR3 DNA: TGTGCCACCAGTGACTTAGGACAGCCACCGTTTGACGGGGAGCTGTTTTTT.